The next 17 T cell receptor beta chains were all read from a single sample in a study of T-cell reconstitution after alpha-beta-depleted transplantation in children. Unique molecular identifiers were built into the TCRbeta library. TCRdb used MiXCR to reprocess the PCR reads, holding one entry per CDR3 protein. The sample carries 240,000 or so distinct CDR3 sequences, around 7.5% recorded once. Sample: PBMCs, mostly from graft donor cells, taken 180 days after TCRalphabeta/CD19-depleted stem cell transplant. The source of these receptors is a male patient under 18 who had a stem cell transplant for acute lymphoblastic leukemia, so the T cells may come from the graft donor.

This clonotype was seen many times. The rearrangement uses TRBV7-6 and TRBJ2-7; TRBD1 aligns across 10 bases. Germline-derived CDR1 and CDR2 are SGHVS and FNYEAQ. The CDR3 runs 14 residues. V dropped 4 bases and J dropped 5; count of bases not matched to a gene: 5. The CDR3 region is CASSWTGGSDEQYF. Here the CDR3 DNA reads TGTGCCAGCAGCTGGACAGGGGGGTCAGACGAGCAGTACTTC.

This clonotype was recorded at least ten times. V is TRBV5-1 and J is TRBJ1-5; D ambiguous. The CDR3 is made up of 17 amino acids. From germline, CDR1 is SGHRS and CDR2 YFSETQ. Trimming pared 0 bases from V and 2 bases from J, leaving 15 bases between. CDR3 residues: CASSLDLGHMGNQPQHF. The CDR3 DNA reads TGCGCCAGCAGCTTGGACCTGGGCCATATGGGCAATCAGCCCCAGCATTTT.

This clonotype has more than one count but fewer than ten. For the CDR3, the DNA is TGCAGTGCTAGAGATGATGCGACGGCGAACTATGGCTACACCTTC. This translates into CSARDDATANYGYTF. This rearrangement joins TRBV20-1 to TRBJ1-2; D gene ambiguous. The germline V gene encodes CDR1 DFQATT and CDR2 SNEGSKA (reference sequence). This CDR3 comprises 15 residues. V was trimmed by 0 bases and J by 2 bases, leaving 13 bases between them.

This clonotype occurred many times. The chain combines TRBV20-1 with TRBJ2-1; 8 bases map to TRBD2. The CDR3 runs to 14 residues. Trimming at V came to 2 bases and at J to 9 bases, leaving 9 bases not matched to a gene. CDR1 is DFQATT, CDR2 SNEGSKA, per germline (reference sequence). The CDR3 protein is CSARNSGNSGEQFF. In DNA, the CDR3 is TGCAGTGCTAGAAATAGCGGGAATAGTGGTGAGCAGTTCTTC.

In its sample, this clonotype was seen many times. The genes are TRBV10-2 and TRBJ2-3, with D possibly being TRBD2 (6 bases). CDR3 length equals 14 residues. Germline CDR1 and CDR2: WSHSY and SAAADI. Trimming stripped 1 base from V and 2 bases from J, with 7 bases between. The CDR3 DNA is TGCGCCAGCAGTGAGTGGGACTTCACAGATACGCAGTATTTT. It is translated as CASSEWDFTDTQYF.

This clonotype was seen ten or more times. The chain links TRBV29-1 to TRBJ2-1, with TRBD2 matching over 7 bases. The CDR3 covers 14 residues. The V and J ends lost 3 bases and 2 bases, in that order; junction bases with no gene match: 4. CDR1 and CDR2 (germline): SQVTM, ANQGSEA. The CDR3 DNA follows: TGCAGCGTTGACCCTAGCGGAACCTACAATGAGCAGTTCTTC. This codes for CSVDPSGTYNEQFF.

To note about this clonotype: A read error may account for a junction end that differs from germline. The V gene is TRBV3-1, the J gene TRBJ2-7, with a weak D call TRBD2 (6 bases). CDR1 and CDR2 (germline): LGHDT, YNNKEL (reference sequence). The CDR3 has 17 amino acids. DNA for the CDR3: TGTGCCTGCAGCCAAGATCTGGAGGGAGTAGTTGTCTACGAGCAGTACTTC. It yields the protein CACSQDLEGVVVYEQYF.

This clonotype was recorded many times. V is TRBV7-8 and J is TRBJ2-5; D might be TRBD1 or TRBD2, each matching 5 bases. CDR1 and CDR2 (germline): SGHVS, FQNEAQ. Trimming pared 4 bases from V and 5 bases from J, leaving 17 bases between. The CDR3 sequence is 15 residues long. CDR3 sequence reads: CASSSGPLPGETQYF. CDR3 nucleotides: TGTGCCAGCAGCTCGGGACCACTCCCAGGGGAGACCCAGTACTTC.

This clonotype was seen at least ten times. This chain links TRBV7-9 with TRBJ2-7, with D possibly matching TRBD2 (6 bases). The CDR3 contains 15 residues. Trimming removed 5 bases from V and 2 bases from J, with 16 bases in between. Germline loops: CDR1 SEHNR, CDR2 FQNEAQ (reference sequence). CDR3 residues: CASSPIRRDTYEQYF. CDR3 sequence (DNA): TGTGCCAGCAGCCCCATTCGGAGGGATACCTACGAGCAGTACTTC.

V and J are TRBV2 and TRBJ1-2; D ambiguous. Germline CDR1 SNHLY, CDR2 FYNNEI. Trimming left V 8 bases short and J 2 bases short, with 6 bases between. The length of the CDR3 is 11 residues. In DNA, the CDR3 is TGTGCCAGCGTCGCGAACTATGGCTACACCTTC. Translating gives CASVANYGYTF.

This clonotype has at least ten counts. CDR3 sequence (DNA): TGTGCCAGCACCAATGGGAAGGTAAAAACTGAAGCTTTCTTT. It translates to CASTNGKVKTEAFF. This chain joins TRBV7-9 and TRBJ1-1; D gene uncertain. The CDR3 spans 14 residues. The germline V gene has CDR1 SEHNR and CDR2 FQNEAQ (reference sequence). V lost 7 bases to trimming and J lost 5 bases, with 17 bases between them.

Many counts were recorded for this clonotype. The chain carries TRBV7-9 and TRBJ2-5; tentatively, D is TRBD2 (5 bases). Deletions cut 5 bases from V and 4 bases from J, with 11 bases between. Germline assignment: CDR1 SEHNR and CDR2 FQNEAQ (reference sequence). The CDR3 sequence is 13 residues long. The DNA of the CDR3 is TGTGCCAGCAGCCAACAAGGGAGAGAGACCCAGTACTTC. Its protein is CASSQQGRETQYF.

This clonotype was picked up many times. The rearrangement joins TRBV6-5 to TRBJ2-3; TRBD2 matches at 7 bases. With 0 bases clipped from V and 2 bases from J, the junction kept 5 bases outside the gene matches. The length of the CDR3 is 16 residues. Germline loops: CDR1 MNHEY, CDR2 SVGAGI. The CDR3 sequence is CASSYSGLAVTDTQYF. Written as DNA, the CDR3 is TGTGCCAGCAGTTACTCGGGGCTAGCGGTCACAGATACGCAGTATTTT.

There are many counts of this clonotype. CDR3 sequence (DNA): TGTGCCAGCAGCTTAGCGCGCATAGAGCAGTTCTTC. It translates to CASSLARIEQFF. V and J are TRBV7-2 and TRBJ2-1; D call uncertain. This CDR3 spans 12 amino acids. The V gene's germline CDR1 is SGHTA and CDR2 FQGNSA. Trimming removed 0 bases at V and 10 bases at J, with 7 bases between.

This clonotype came up many times. This chain uses TRBV3-1 with TRBJ1-2, with a possible D match to TRBD1 (5 bases). CDR3 size: 13 residues. Germline CDR1 and CDR2: LGHDT and YNNKEL (reference sequence). Trimming stripped 4 bases from V and 5 bases from J, with 11 bases between. CDR3 residues: CASSPWWGYGYTF. CDR3 in DNA: TGTGCCAGCAGCCCCTGGTGGGGGTATGGCTACACCTTC. Using reference TRBV3-1 and TRBJ1-2 for the parts outside the CDR3, the full variable domain is DTAVSQTPKYLVTQMGNDKSIKCEQNLGHDTMYWYKQDSKKFLKIMFSYNNKELIINETVPNRFSPKSPDKAHLNLHINSLELGDSAVYFCASSPWWGYGYTFGSGTRLTVV.

This clonotype was recorded at least ten times. The V gene is TRBV5-1, the J gene TRBJ1-2; D remains ambiguous. The CDR3 covers 12 residues. Looked up from germline, CDR1 is SGHRS and CDR2 is YFSETQ. V was cut by 4 bases and J by 2 bases, with 6 bases left in between. The CDR3 spells CASSPENYGYTF. The CDR3, as DNA: TGCGCCAGCAGCCCGGAGAACTATGGCTACACCTTC.

Of note for this clonotype: This may arise from a read error, as a much more abundant clone is one base away. The chain combines TRBV3-1 with TRBJ1-2, with a tentative D call TRBD1 (5 bases). Germline V gene data show CDR1 as LGHDT and CDR2 as YNNKEL (reference sequence). This CDR3 region has 13 residues. The CDR3 loop is CASSRTGPYGCTF. CDR3 in DNA: TGTGCCAGCAGCCGTACAGGCCCTTATGGCTGCACCTTC.